This TCR beta chain was recorded in a study of human T cells and chemical hapten exposure. Only a few counts were recorded for this clonotype. TCRdb re-called the RACE reads through MiXCR, storing one row per CDR3 protein. The repertoire holds around 380,000 distinct CDR3 sequences, roughly 4.8% seen once, with approximately 2.1% in the top ten. Time point here: patch test 1, 2 weeks after DPC sensitization. Treatment reported: therapeutic diphenylcyclopropenone sensitization with weekly scalp DPC. Patch tests were applied only after blood draws. This TCR was sampled from a woman aged 50 to 60 with alopecia areata. Some clones in this sample may be carry-over from other donors' samples. The sample consisted of whole blood, taken in connection with sensitization to the hapten diphenylcyclopropenone (DPC).

CDR3 amino acids: CASSGGDRGLNEQFF. The CDR3 coding sequence is TGTGCCAGCAGTGGAGGGGACAGGGGCTTGAATGAGCAGTTCTTC. This chain uses TRBV27 with TRBJ2-1, with 10 bases matching TRBD1. CDR3 length equals 15 residues. Germline V gene sequence: CDR1 MNHEY, CDR2 SMNVEV (reference sequence). The V gene end was trimmed by 5 bases and the J gene end by 7 bases; junction bases not matched to a gene: 8.